These 12 T cell receptor beta chains came from one sample sequenced in a study of T cell responses to AZD1222 COVID-19 vaccine. Sequencing used immunoSEQ multiplex PCR; TCRdb keeps in-frame clones, though not all of them. The sample lists about 210,000 clones; around 94% were seen once. Sequencing used peripheral blood, obtained 28 days after the second dose of the MenACWY control vaccine. All receptors come from an adult who received the MenACWY meningococcal vaccine as a control.

The rearrangement uses TRBV27 and TRBJ2-6; TRBD2 matches at 7 bases. Germline V lookup: CDR1 MNHEY, CDR2 SMNVEV (reference sequence). The ends lost 5 bases at V and 0 bases at J; junction bases unmatched: 4. The CDR3 extends over 16 amino acids. CDR3 region: CASSSGTISGANVLTF. In DNA, the CDR3 is TGTGCCAGCAGTAGCGGGACCATCTCTGGGGCCAACGTCCTGACTTTC.

V and J are TRBV5-4 and TRBJ1-4; the match to TRBD1 covers 7 bases. The trim removed 7 bases at V and 8 bases at J, leaving 11 bases unmatched. CDR3 size: 14 residues. In germline, CDR1 is SGHNT, CDR2 YYREEE (reference sequence). CDR3 nucleotides: TGTGCCAGCCGGCGGGGACAGTCGAACGAAAAACTGTTTTTT. Its protein product is CASRRGQSNEKLFF.

V is TRBV7-2 and J is TRBJ1-4, with D perhaps TRBD1 (5 bases). Trimming pared 3 bases from V and 5 bases from J, leaving 10 bases between. Germline V lookup: CDR1 SGHTA, CDR2 FQGNSA. This CDR3 region has 14 residues. CDR3 in amino acids: CASSFRQGNEKLFF. CDR3 coding DNA: TGTGCCAGCAGCTTTCGCCAGGGAAATGAAAAACTGTTTTTT.

CDR3 DNA: TGTGCCAGCAGTTACGGGACAACTAACTATGGCTACACCTTC. Translated, it gives CASSYGTTNYGYTF. This chain joins TRBV6-2 or TRBV6-3 and TRBJ1-2; D might be TRBD1 (6 bases). The V end was cut by 2 bases, the J end by 0 bases, with 7 bases between. Germline CDR1 and CDR2: MNHEY and SVGEGT. The CDR3 runs 14 residues.

The gene calls are TRBV4-2 and TRBJ2-2, with 8 positions matching TRBD1. The CDR3 length is 16 residues. V lost 3 bases to trimming and J lost 0 bases; unmatched junction nucleotides: 3. The germline V gene encodes CDR1 LGHNA and CDR2 YNFKEQ. The CDR3 reads CASSHHRGSNTGELFF. In nucleotides, the CDR3 is TGTGCCAGCAGCCACCACAGGGGGTCGAACACCGGGGAGCTGTTTTTT.

This CDR3 is CATTAIDRGTSREKLFF. CDR3 bases: TGTGCCACCACCGCGATCGACAGGGGGACGAGTAGAGAAAAACTGTTTTTT. The chain carries TRBV15 and TRBJ1-4; 9 bases align to TRBD1. This CDR3 has 17 amino acids. V lost 7 bases to trimming and J lost 8 bases; unmatched junction nucleotides: 17. CDR1 and CDR2 (germline): LNHNV, YYDKDF (reference sequence).

V usage is TRBV7-2 and J usage is TRBJ1-2, with D possibly matching TRBD1 (5 bases). V dropped 8 bases and J dropped 12 bases, with 19 bases sitting between them. Germline V CDR1 and CDR2: SGHTA, FQGNSA. The CDR3 has 12 amino acids. The CDR3 region has the DNA TGTGCCAGCGGGGGGGACGCTGGGTTCCACACCTTC. Protein product: CASGGDAGFHTF.

In DNA, the CDR3 is TGTGCCAGCAGTTTATACAGGACAGGCTACACCTTC. Its protein product is CASSLYRTGYTF. The rearrangement uses TRBV12-3 or TRBV12-4 and TRBJ1-2; perhaps TRBD1 as D (5 bases). V lost 2 bases, J lost 8 bases, and 9 bases lay in between. The CDR3 loop spans 12 amino acids.

J is TRBJ2-7 and V is TRBV10-2; a possible D gene is TRBD1 (5 bases). V gave up 0 bases and J gave up 0 bases, with 9 bases separating them. The CDR3 spans 15 residues. The germline gives CDR1 WSHSY, CDR2 SAAADI. The chain's CDR3 is CASSESQGPSYEQYF. For the CDR3, the DNA is TGCGCCAGCAGTGAGTCCCAGGGTCCCTCCTACGAGCAGTACTTC.

The rearrangement uses TRBV24-1 and TRBJ2-1; TRBD2 is a possible D gene (7 bases). The V gene's germline CDR1 is KGHDR and CDR2 SFDVKD. The CDR3 length is 13 residues. V was shortened by 9 bases and J by 8 bases, with 16 bases between the two germline ends. The CDR3 nucleotides read TGTGCCACCGGGGGGGCAGGGTGGCATGAGCAGTTCTTC. The encoded protein is CATGGAGWHEQFF.

A note on this clone: Relative to the germline gene, one junction end is altered; a read error may explain this. J is TRBJ2-2 and V is TRBV7-7; possible D gene TRBD2, 5 bases. CDR3 length equals 16 residues. The germline gives CDR1 SSHAT, CDR2 FNYEAQ (reference sequence). The CDR3 DNA reads as TGTGCTAGCAGCAAGATCAGCATGGGCGGGACCGGGGAGCTGTTTTTT. This translates into CASSKISMGGTGELFF.

V usage is TRBV12-3 or TRBV12-4 and J usage is TRBJ2-1, with 7 bases fitting TRBD2. With V trimmed by 6 bases and J by 4 bases, 3 bases remained unmatched. The CDR3 loop spans 13 amino acids. CDR3 in amino acids: CASRGEGYNEQFF. The DNA for the CDR3 is TGTGCCAGCAGGGGGGAGGGGTACAATGAGCAGTTCTTC.